This T cell receptor beta chain is drawn from a study of T cell responses to AZD1222 COVID-19 vaccine. Generated by immunoSEQ multiplex PCR, the TCRdb table keeps only in-frame clones and is missing some. The sample holds 150,000 to 160,000 clones, over 85% seen once. The sequence came from an adult in good health. The material sequenced was peripheral blood, taken on day 0 of AZD1222 vaccination.

The CDR3 sequence: CASSPLPSPSTDTQYF. Written as DNA, the CDR3 is TGTGCCAGCAGCCCTCTGCCCTCCCCTAGCACAGATACGCAGTATTTT. V usage is TRBV5-6 and J usage is TRBJ2-3; D is undetermined. Trimming left V 4 bases short and J 0 bases short, with 15 bases between. The CDR3 spans 16 residues. Per the germline V gene, CDR1 is SGHDT and CDR2 is YYEEEE. Based on the CDR3 plus reference TRBV5-6 and TRBJ2-3, the full variable domain is DAGVTQSPTHLIKTRGQQVTLRCSPKSGHDTVSWYQQALGQGPQFIFQYYEEEERQRGNFPDRFSGHQFPNYSSELNVNALLLGDSALYLCASSPLPSPSTDTQYFGPGTRLTVL.